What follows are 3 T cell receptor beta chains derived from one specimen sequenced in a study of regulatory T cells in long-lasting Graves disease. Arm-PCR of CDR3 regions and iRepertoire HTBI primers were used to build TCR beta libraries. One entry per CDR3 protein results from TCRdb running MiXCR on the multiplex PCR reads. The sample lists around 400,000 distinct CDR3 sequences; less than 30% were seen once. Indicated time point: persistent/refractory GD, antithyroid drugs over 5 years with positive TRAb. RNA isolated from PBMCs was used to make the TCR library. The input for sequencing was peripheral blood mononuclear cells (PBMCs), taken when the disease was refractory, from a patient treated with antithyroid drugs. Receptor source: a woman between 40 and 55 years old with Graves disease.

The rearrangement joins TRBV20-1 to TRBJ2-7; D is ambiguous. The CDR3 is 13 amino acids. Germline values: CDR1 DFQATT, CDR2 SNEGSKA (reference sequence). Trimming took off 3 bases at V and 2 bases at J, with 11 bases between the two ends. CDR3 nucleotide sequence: TGCAGTGCTAGGTCGACACTAACCTACGAGCAGTACTTC. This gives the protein CSARSTLTYEQYF.

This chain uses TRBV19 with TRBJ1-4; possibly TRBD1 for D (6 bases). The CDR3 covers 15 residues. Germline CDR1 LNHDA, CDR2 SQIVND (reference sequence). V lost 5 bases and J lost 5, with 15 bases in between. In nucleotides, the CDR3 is TGTGCCAGTAGTGTCTTCACAGGGAGCAATGAAAAACTGTTTTTT. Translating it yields CASSVFTGSNEKLFF.

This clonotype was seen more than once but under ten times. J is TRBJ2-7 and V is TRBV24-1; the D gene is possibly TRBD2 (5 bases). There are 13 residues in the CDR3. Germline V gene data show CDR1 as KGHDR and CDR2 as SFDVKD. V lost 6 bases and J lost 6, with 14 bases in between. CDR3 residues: CATSPGTGPEQYF. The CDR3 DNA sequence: TGTGCCACCAGTCCGGGAACCGGGCCCGAGCAGTACTTC.